One and the same sample provided the 25 T cell receptor beta chains below, sequenced in a study of cytotoxic CD8 clonotypes in ibrutinib-treated CLL. Clones were sequenced by immunoSEQ multiplex PCR, and TCRdb holds only the in-frame ones, with some missing. The data contain under 200,000 clones, roughly four fifths of them singletons. Material: PBMCs, obtained after 24 months of ibrutinib treatment. The receptors stem from a human donor with chronic lymphocytic leukemia.

V usage is TRBV28 and J usage is TRBJ1-3; weak D call: TRBD1 (5 bases). Looked up from germline, CDR1 is MDHEN and CDR2 is SYDVKM. V was clipped by 7 bases and J by 2 bases, with 12 bases between them. CDR3 length: 14 amino acids. The CDR3 DNA follows: TGTGCCAGCAACAAAAGACAGACTGGAAACACCATATATTTT. It translates to CASNKRQTGNTIYF.

The chain is built from TRBV9 and TRBJ2-1, with TRBD2 as a possible D gene (6 bases). V lost 6 bases to trimming and J lost 9 bases, with 19 bases between them. CDR3 length: 14 residues. The germline V gene has CDR1 SGDLS and CDR2 YYNGEE. As DNA, the CDR3 is TGTGCCAGCAACCCCCTGACTAGTACCGGTGAGCAGTTCTTC. Translating it yields CASNPLTSTGEQFF.

In its sample, this clone was seen once. V and J are TRBV29-1 and TRBJ2-7, with D perhaps TRBD1 or TRBD2 (6 bases each). The germline V gene has CDR1 SQVTM and CDR2 ANQGSEA. The CDR3 is 12 amino acids. Trimming shortened V by 7 bases and J by 2 bases, and 12 bases separated the two germline ends. CDR3 in amino acids: CSAGGLTYEQYF. As DNA, the CDR3 is TGCAGCGCCGGGGGCCTAACCTACGAGCAGTACTTC.

This clone was seen more than once but under ten times. The genes are TRBV30 and TRBJ1-2; TRBD1 might be the D (5 bases). Germline CDR1 is GTSNPN and CDR2 is SVGIG (reference sequence). The CDR3 covers 13 residues. V was shortened by 4 bases and J by 4 bases, with 13 bases between the two germline ends. CDR3 sequence reads: CAWTGNSRYGYTF. The CDR3 nucleotides read TGTGCCTGGACAGGGAACAGCCGCTATGGCTACACCTTC.

This clone was picked up one time. This CDR3 reads CASSLGVGYKYQETQYF. The CDR3 DNA reads as TGCGCCAGCAGCTTGGGAGTTGGGTATAAGTACCAAGAGACCCAGTACTTC. This chain connects TRBV5-1 to TRBJ2-5; no firm D call. V lost 0 bases and J 0 bases, leaving 15 bases between the germline ends. Germline V gene sequence: CDR1 SGHRS, CDR2 YFSETQ. The CDR3 has 17 residues.

V gene TRBV11-2 combines with J gene TRBJ2-2; 9 bases fit TRBD2. This CDR3 has 17 residues. V gave up 1 base and J gave up 3 bases; unmatched junction bases: 6. Per germline, CDR1 SGHAT and CDR2 FQNNGV. CDR3 loop: CASSLVGGRADTGELFF. The CDR3 DNA follows: TGTGCCAGCAGCTTAGTTGGCGGGAGGGCCGACACCGGGGAGCTGTTTTTT.

CDR3 residues: CASGGPGHYNEQFF. The CDR3, as DNA: TGTGCCAGCGGGGGCCCAGGCCATTACAATGAGCAGTTCTTC. The chain recombines TRBV9 with TRBJ2-1; D is possibly TRBD1 (6 bases). Trimming shortened V by 7 bases and J by 4 bases, and 15 bases separated the two germline ends. From germline, CDR1 is SGDLS and CDR2 YYNGEE. The CDR3 extends over 14 amino acids.

This chain links TRBV7-2 with TRBJ2-1; no reliable D call. V lost 1 base and J 7 bases, leaving 11 bases between the germline ends. The CDR3 covers 14 residues. Germline V gene lookup returns CDR1 SGHTA and CDR2 FQGNSA. CDR3 sequence (DNA): TGTGCCAGCAGCTTAGGGGTCGCCAGGAATGAGCAGTTCTTC. Residues: CASSLGVARNEQFF.

The J gene is TRBJ1-3, the V gene TRBV4-2; D is uncertain. The CDR3 has 13 amino acids. Germline V lookup: CDR1 LGHNA, CDR2 YNFKEQ. V gave up 3 bases and J gave up 4 bases, with 7 bases separating them. DNA for the CDR3: TGTGCCAGCAGCCAGGACGGCGGAAACACCATATATTTT. Protein product: CASSQDGGNTIYF.

The CDR3 nucleotides are TGTGCCAGCTCACCACTGTGGGACTATGGCTACACCTTC. Translation gives CASSPLWDYGYTF. The chain recombines TRBV18 with TRBJ1-2; no firm D call. Trimming cost V 1 base and J 3 bases, with 6 bases left between them. This CDR3 has 13 amino acids. Germline values: CDR1 KGHSH, CDR2 LQKENI.

V gene TRBV10-1 combines with J gene TRBJ1-6; 9 bases match TRBD1. Germline CDR1 is WNHNN and CDR2 is SYGVQD (reference sequence). This CDR3 spans 14 amino acids. V shed 3 bases and J 8 bases; nucleotides not matched to a gene: 2. CDR3 in DNA: TGCGCCAGCAGTGACGACAGGGGGGATTCACCCCTCCACTTT. Translation: CASSDDRGDSPLHF.

The rearrangement joins TRBV29-1 to TRBJ1-1, with 7 nucleotides matching TRBD1. Germline lookup yields CDR1 SQVTM and CDR2 ANQGSEA. V gave up 7 bases and J gave up 1 base; unmatched junction bases: 6. The CDR3 length is 13 residues. This CDR3 reads CSASTGWNTEAFF. CDR3 in DNA: TGCAGCGCCTCGACAGGGTGGAACACTGAAGCTTTCTTT.

This sequence joins TRBV19 and TRBJ1-2; 7 positions match TRBD1. Trimming cost V 7 bases and J 4 bases; bases outside gene matches: 6. CDR3 size: 13 residues. Germline V lookup: CDR1 LNHDA, CDR2 SQIVND (reference sequence). Written as DNA, the CDR3 is TGTGCCAGTAAGGTCAGGGGGAGCTATGGCTACACCTTC. Its protein product is CASKVRGSYGYTF.

The chain links TRBV19 to TRBJ1-1; no reliable D call. V was clipped by 0 bases and J by 5 bases, with 10 bases between them. This CDR3 is 14 amino acids long. Germline CDR1 is LNHDA and CDR2 is SQIVND (reference sequence). The CDR3 here is CASSIESRRTEAFF. The CDR3 DNA follows: TGTGCCAGTAGTATAGAAAGTAGACGGACTGAAGCTTTCTTT.

The V gene is TRBV19, the J gene TRBJ1-2; 9 nucleotides agree with TRBD1. V was clipped by 2 bases and J by 4 bases; unmatched bases: 8. The CDR3 has 16 residues. Per germline, CDR1 LNHDA and CDR2 SQIVND (reference sequence). The CDR3 spells CASSIPLGTGSYGYTF. CDR3 DNA: TGTGCCAGTAGTATACCCCTCGGGACAGGGAGCTATGGCTACACCTTC.

The chain links TRBV18 to TRBJ2-3, with TRBD2 matching over 7 bases. This CDR3 region has 14 residues. Trimming cost V 5 bases and J 5 bases; bases outside gene matches: 7. CDR1 is KGHSH, CDR2 LQKENI, per germline. This chain's CDR3 is CASSLAGLGDTQYF. As DNA, the CDR3 is TGTGCCAGCTCATTAGCGGGTCTGGGAGATACGCAGTATTTT.

The CDR3 spells CASSMMDGNNQPQHF. CDR3 nucleotides: TGTGCCAGTAGTATGATGGACGGAAACAATCAGCCCCAGCATTTT. The J gene is TRBJ1-5, the V gene TRBV19; D ambiguous. V lost 3 bases and J lost 3, with 12 bases in between. Per the germline V gene, CDR1 is LNHDA and CDR2 is SQIVND (reference sequence). CDR3 length: 15 amino acids. The variable domain in full, with the rest retrieved from reference TRBV19 and TRBJ1-5, is DGGITQSPKYLFRKEGQNVTLSCEQNLNHDAMYWYRQDPGQGLRLIYYSQIVNDFQKGDIAEGYSVSREKKESFPLTVTSAQKNPTAFYLCASSMMDGNNQPQHFGDGTRLSIL.

This clone appeared once. The chain combines TRBV9 with TRBJ2-5; D gene ambiguous. There are 14 residues in the CDR3. Trimming removed 3 bases at V and 5 bases at J, with 14 bases between. The germline V gene encodes CDR1 SGDLS and CDR2 YYNGEE. Here the CDR3 reads CASSARASAETQYF. The CDR3 DNA reads TGTGCCAGCAGCGCCCGGGCCTCGGCTGAGACCCAGTACTTC.

V and J are TRBV6-4 and TRBJ2-1; 11 nucleotides agree with TRBD2. The CDR3 consists of 14 residues. The germline V gene encodes CDR1 MRHNA and CDR2 SNTAGT. Trimming at V came to 6 bases and at J to 9 bases, leaving 7 bases not matched to a gene. CDR3: CASRVVAGGGEQFF. The CDR3 nucleotides are TGTGCCAGCAGGGTTGTAGCGGGAGGGGGTGAGCAGTTCTTC.

J is TRBJ1-2 and V is TRBV29-1; 7 positions match TRBD1. The CDR3 has 11 amino acids. The germline CDR1 and CDR2 sequences are SQVTM and ANQGSEA. Trimming at V came to 6 bases and at J to 8 bases, leaving 6 bases not matched to a gene. The chain's CDR3 is CSVEQGQGYTF. The CDR3, as DNA: TGCAGCGTCGAACAGGGGCAAGGCTACACCTTC.

This sequence joins TRBV5-1 and TRBJ2-3; 12 bases line up with TRBD2. The CDR3 consists of 15 residues. CDR1 SGHRS and CDR2 YFSETQ come from the germline V gene. Germline trimming cut 6 bases from V and 6 bases from J; bases unmatched to any gene: 8. The CDR3, as DNA: TGCGCCAGCAAACTAGCGGGGGGCCCTGCGGATACGCAGTATTTT. Amino acids: CASKLAGGPADTQYF.

This rearrangement joins TRBV28 to TRBJ1-6; possibly TRBD1 for D (6 bases). CDR3 length equals 16 residues. Germline CDR1 reads MDHEN; CDR2 reads SYDVKM. Trimming took off 3 bases at V and 7 bases at J, with 16 bases between the two ends. The CDR3 region is CASSFWEATGNSPLHF. The CDR3 DNA follows: TGTGCCAGCAGTTTTTGGGAGGCGACAGGAAATTCACCCCTCCACTTT.

The V and J genes are TRBV11-3 and TRBJ1-1; D is undetermined. The CDR3 covers 13 residues. Germline-derived CDR1 and CDR2 are SGHNT and YENEEA. V lost 4 bases and J lost 5, with 11 bases in between. The CDR3 DNA sequence: TGTGCCAGCAGCTCCCAGGACGGTACTGAAGCTTTCTTT. This sequence encodes CASSSQDGTEAFF.

The chain links TRBV30 to TRBJ1-1; no firm D call. CDR3 size: 12 residues. In germline, CDR1 is GTSNPN, CDR2 SVGIG (reference sequence). Trimming removed 3 bases at V and 1 base at J, with 6 bases between. The CDR3 here is CAWRSTNTEAFF. CDR3 nucleotide sequence: TGTGCCTGGAGGTCAACGAACACTGAAGCTTTCTTT.

The genes are TRBV5-4 and TRBJ2-1, with 8 bases that match TRBD1. CDR1 is SGHNT, CDR2 YYREEE, per germline (reference sequence). CDR3 length equals 14 residues. V shed 4 bases, J shed 7 bases, and the junction held 7 bases outside the gene matches. CDR3 in amino acids: CASSPRTGTNEQFF. In nucleotides, the CDR3 is TGTGCCAGCAGCCCCAGGACAGGGACAAATGAGCAGTTCTTC. Filled out from reference TRBV5-4 and TRBJ2-1, the complete variable domain reads ETGVTQSPTHLIKTRGQQVTLRCSSQSGHNTVSWYQQALGQGPQFIFQYYREEENGRGNFPPRFSGLQFPNYSSELNVNALELDDSALYLCASSPRTGTNEQFFGPGTRLTVL.